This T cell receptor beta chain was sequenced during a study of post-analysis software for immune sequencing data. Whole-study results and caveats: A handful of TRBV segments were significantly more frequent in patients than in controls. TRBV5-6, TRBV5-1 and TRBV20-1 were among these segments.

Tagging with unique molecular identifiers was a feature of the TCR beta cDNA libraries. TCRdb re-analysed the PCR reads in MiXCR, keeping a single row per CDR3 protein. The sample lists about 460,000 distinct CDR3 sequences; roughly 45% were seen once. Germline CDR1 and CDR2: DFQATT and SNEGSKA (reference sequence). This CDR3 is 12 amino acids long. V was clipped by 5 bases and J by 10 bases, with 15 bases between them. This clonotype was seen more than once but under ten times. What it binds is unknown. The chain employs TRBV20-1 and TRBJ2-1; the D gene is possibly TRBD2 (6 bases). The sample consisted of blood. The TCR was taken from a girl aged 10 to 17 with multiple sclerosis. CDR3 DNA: TGCAGTGCTGCCGTATCCGGAGGGGAGCAGTTCTTC. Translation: CSAAVSGGEQFF.